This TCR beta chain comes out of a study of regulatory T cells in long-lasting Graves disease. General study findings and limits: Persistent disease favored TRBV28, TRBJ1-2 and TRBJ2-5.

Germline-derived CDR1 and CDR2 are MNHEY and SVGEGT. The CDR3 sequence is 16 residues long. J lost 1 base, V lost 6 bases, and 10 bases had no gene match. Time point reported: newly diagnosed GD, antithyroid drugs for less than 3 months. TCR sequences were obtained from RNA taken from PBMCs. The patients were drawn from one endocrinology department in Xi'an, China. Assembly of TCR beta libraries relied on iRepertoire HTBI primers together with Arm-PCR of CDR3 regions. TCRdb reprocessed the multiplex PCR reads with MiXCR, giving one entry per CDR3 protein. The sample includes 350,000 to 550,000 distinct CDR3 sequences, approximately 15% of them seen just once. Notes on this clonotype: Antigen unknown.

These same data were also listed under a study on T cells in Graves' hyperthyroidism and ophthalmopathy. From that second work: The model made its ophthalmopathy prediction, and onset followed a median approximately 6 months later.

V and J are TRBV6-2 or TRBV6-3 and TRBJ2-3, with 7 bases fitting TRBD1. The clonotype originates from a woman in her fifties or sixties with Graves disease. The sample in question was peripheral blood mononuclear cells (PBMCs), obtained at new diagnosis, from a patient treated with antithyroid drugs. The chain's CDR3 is CASRRKTGMGTDTQYF. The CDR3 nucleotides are TGTGCCAGCAGACGCAAGACAGGGATGGGCACAGATACGCAGTATTTT.